This entry lists 12 T cell receptor beta chains sequenced from one sample in a study of cytomegalovirus exposure and HLA in healthy donors. The study ran its PCR with 60 Vbeta and 13 Jbeta primers. Assay used: immunoSEQ multiplex PCR; TCRdb lists only in-frame clones, some missing. The sample includes approximately 100,000 clones, around 79% of them seen just once. Material: PBMCs. The receptors originated from a woman between 35 and 50 years old in good health and CMV-seronegative.

This sequence joins TRBV20-1 and TRBJ2-3, with 7 bases fitting TRBD1. With 6 bases clipped from V and 3 bases from J, the junction kept 0 bases outside the gene matches. Germline CDR1 DFQATT, CDR2 SNEGSKA (reference sequence). This CDR3 comprises 11 residues. The CDR3 coding sequence is TGCAGTGCGGGACAGACAGATACGCAGTATTTT. Its protein product is CSAGQTDTQYF.

This chain joins TRBV7-3 and TRBJ1-1; D possibly corresponds to TRBD1 (5 bases). V lost 2 bases to trimming and J lost 7 bases, with 11 bases between them. This CDR3 contains 13 residues. CDR1 and CDR2 from the germline V gene are SGHTA and FQGTGA. CDR3 protein: CASSLLGRGEAFF. CDR3 coding DNA: TGTGCCAGCAGCTTACTGGGGCGCGGTGAAGCTTTCTTT.

V is TRBV12-5 and J is TRBJ2-5; the D gene is possibly TRBD1 (6 bases). V dropped 5 bases and J dropped 6 bases, with 16 bases sitting between them. This CDR3 spans 14 amino acids. Germline V gene data show CDR1 as LGHNT and CDR2 as FRNRAP. As DNA, the CDR3 is TGTGCTAGTGGTCCGGGTACAGGGTGGAAGACCCAGTACTTC. As protein: CASGPGTGWKTQYF.

The CDR3 reads CASSPSGEGGTEAFF. The CDR3 DNA sequence: TGTGCCAGCAGCCCTTCTGGGGAGGGCGGCACTGAAGCTTTCTTT. This chain uses TRBV28 with TRBJ1-1; no firm D call. In germline, CDR1 is MDHEN, CDR2 SYDVKM. Deletions cut 6 bases from V and 4 bases from J, with 18 bases between. There are 15 residues in the CDR3.

This chain connects TRBV6-5 to TRBJ1-4; D call uncertain. The CDR3 covers 14 residues. V dropped 5 bases and J dropped 3 bases, with 10 bases sitting between them. CDR1 MNHEY and CDR2 SVGAGI come from the germline V gene. CDR3 DNA sequence: TGTGCCAGCAGTATCGGCGGGGCTAATGAAAAACTGTTTTTT. Its translation is CASSIGGANEKLFF.

This clone has just one count. The V call is TRBV9, the J call TRBJ2-3, with TRBD2 identical over 15 bases. The V gene end was trimmed by 0 bases and the J gene end by 4 bases; junction bases not matched to a gene: 0. The CDR3 is made up of 16 amino acids. Germline CDR1 is SGDLS and CDR2 is YYNGEE. The CDR3 spells CASSVGTSGGADTQYF. The CDR3 region has the DNA TGTGCCAGCAGCGTAGGGACTAGCGGGGGGGCAGATACGCAGTATTTT.

The CDR3 DNA follows: TGTGCCAGCGGGCAGAACACCGGGGAGCTGTTTTTT. Translating gives CASGQNTGELFF. The V and J genes are TRBV7-3 and TRBJ2-2; D is undetermined. Trimming left V 8 bases short and J 1 base short, with 5 bases between. There are 12 residues in the CDR3. Looked up from germline, CDR1 is SGHTA and CDR2 is FQGTGA.

The chain is built from TRBV5-5 and TRBJ1-2; TRBD1 is a possible D gene (6 bases). Germline loops: CDR1 SGHKS, CDR2 YYEKEE (reference sequence). V lost 0 bases, J lost 4 bases, and 13 bases lay in between. This CDR3 has 15 residues. This CDR3 is CASSLEEGVAYGYTF. The CDR3 coding sequence is TGTGCCAGCAGCTTGGAAGAGGGGGTCGCCTATGGCTACACCTTC.

CDR3 protein: CASSAKTGGFETQYF. CDR3 in DNA: TGCGCCAGCAGCGCCAAGACAGGGGGGTTTGAGACCCAGTACTTC. This rearrangement joins TRBV5-1 to TRBJ2-5; 9 nucleotides match TRBD1. The CDR3 has 15 residues. In germline, CDR1 is SGHRS, CDR2 YFSETQ. Germline trimming cut 4 bases from V and 5 bases from J; bases unmatched to any gene: 9.

V usage is TRBV4-1 and J usage is TRBJ1-1; D gene unclear. The germline gives CDR1 MGHRA, CDR2 YSYEKL. Trimming stripped 0 bases from V and 5 bases from J, with 7 bases between. This CDR3 is built from 13 residues. In DNA form, the CDR3 reads TGCGCCAGCAGCCAAGATGGGGAGACTGAAGCTTTCTTT. It codes for CASSQDGETEAFF.

The chain has TRBV6-1 and TRBJ2-3; 9 bases line up with TRBD2. The CDR3 consists of 17 residues. J gave up 1 base and V 0 bases, and 5 bases lay outside the gene matches. Germline CDR1 and CDR2: MNHNS and SASEGT. CDR3 in DNA: TGTGCCAGCAGTGAAGCTGGCGGGAGGGCCCGCACAGATACGCAGTATTTT. Its translation: CASSEAGGRARTDTQYF.

V usage is TRBV19 and J usage is TRBJ2-5; D is uncertain. With the DNA end fitting TRBJ2-7 better, the J assignment may be wrong. Germline V gene sequence: CDR1 LNHDA, CDR2 SQIVND (reference sequence). The CDR3 extends over 14 amino acids. For the CDR3, the DNA is TGTGCCAGTAGTATAGAAGCGAGCTCCTACGAGCAGTACTTC. Protein: CASSIEASSYEQYF.